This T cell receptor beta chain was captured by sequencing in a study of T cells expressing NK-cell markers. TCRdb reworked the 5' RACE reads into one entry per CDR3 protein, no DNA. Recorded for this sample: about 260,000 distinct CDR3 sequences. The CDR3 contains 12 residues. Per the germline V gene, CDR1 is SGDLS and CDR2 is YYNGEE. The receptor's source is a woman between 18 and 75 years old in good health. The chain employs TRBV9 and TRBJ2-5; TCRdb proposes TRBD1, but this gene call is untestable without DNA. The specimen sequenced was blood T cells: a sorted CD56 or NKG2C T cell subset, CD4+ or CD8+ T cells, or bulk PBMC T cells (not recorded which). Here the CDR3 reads CASSGQGWAQYF. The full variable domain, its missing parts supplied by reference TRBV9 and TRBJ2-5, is DSGVTQTPKHLITATGQRVTLRCSPRSGDLSVYWYQQSLDQGLQFLIQYYNGEERAKGNILERFSAQQFPDLHSELNLSSLELGDSALYFCASSGQGWAQYFGPGTRLLVL.